In its sample, the clone carrying this TCR beta chain ranks as medium-sized (0.01 to 0.1%). Its antigen is currently unknown. The record originates from a study of spatial heterogeneity in lung cancer. The presence of a unique molecular identifier marked each TCR cDNA molecule. TCRdb independently ran MiXCR on the 5' RACE reads; one entry per CDR3 protein. Of some 6,900 distinct CDR3 sequences listed, 12% are singletons. Time point noted: sample taken at primary tumor resection. Untreated early-stage non-small cell lung cancer patients, fewer than 85 in total, were the donors. Tumor, nontumor lung or frozen PBMC supplied whole RNA, sequenced without sorting. The CDR3 runs 17 residues. Per the germline V gene, CDR1 is MNHNY and CDR2 is SVGAGI (reference sequence). With 0 bases clipped from V and 1 base from J, the junction kept 6 bases outside the gene matches. Whole-study findings and limits: The number of expanded tumor alpha and beta chains correlated with mutation number. The recorded estimate of tumor T cell coverage is about 6.4% for alpha chains and approximately 13% for beta chains.

This chain links TRBV6-6 with TRBJ2-5; 9 positions agree with TRBD2. The sequenced sample was lung tumor tissue, obtained at surgery. This TCR came from a male donor with early-stage non-small cell lung cancer. CDR3 coding DNA: TGTGCCAGCAGTTACTCATTCCTAGCGGGGACCCAAGAGACCCAGTACTTC. It specifies CASSYSFLAGTQETQYF.